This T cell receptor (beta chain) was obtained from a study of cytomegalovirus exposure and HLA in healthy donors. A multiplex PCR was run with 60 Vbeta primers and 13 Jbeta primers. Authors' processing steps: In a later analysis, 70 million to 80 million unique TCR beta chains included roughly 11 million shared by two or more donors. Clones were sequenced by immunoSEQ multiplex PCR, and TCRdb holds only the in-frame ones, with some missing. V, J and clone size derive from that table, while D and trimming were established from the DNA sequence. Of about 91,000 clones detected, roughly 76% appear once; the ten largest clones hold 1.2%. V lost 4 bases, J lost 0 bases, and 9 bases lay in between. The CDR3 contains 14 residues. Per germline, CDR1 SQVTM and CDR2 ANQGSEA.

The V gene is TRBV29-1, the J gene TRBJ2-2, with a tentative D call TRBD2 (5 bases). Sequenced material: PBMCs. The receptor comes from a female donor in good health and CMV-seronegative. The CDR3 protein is CSVGGLTNTGELFF. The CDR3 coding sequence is TGCAGCGTTGGAGGGCTGACGAACACCGGGGAGCTGTTTTTT.